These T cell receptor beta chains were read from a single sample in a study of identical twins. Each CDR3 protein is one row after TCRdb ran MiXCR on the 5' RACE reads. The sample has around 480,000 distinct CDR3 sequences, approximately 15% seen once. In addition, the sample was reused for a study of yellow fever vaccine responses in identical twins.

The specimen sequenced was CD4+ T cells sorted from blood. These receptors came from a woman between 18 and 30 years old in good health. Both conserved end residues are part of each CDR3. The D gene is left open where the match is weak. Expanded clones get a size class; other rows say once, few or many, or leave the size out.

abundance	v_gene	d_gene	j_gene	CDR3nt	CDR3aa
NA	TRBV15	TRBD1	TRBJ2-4	TGTGCCACCAGCAGAGATCTCGGGTTTACAGGGGGTAAAAACATTCAGTACTTC	CATSRDLGFTGGKNIQYF
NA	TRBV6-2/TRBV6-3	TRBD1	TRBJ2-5	TGTGCCAGCAGTTTCAGGGGGCGCAGGGAGACCCAGTACTTC	CASSFRGRRETQYF
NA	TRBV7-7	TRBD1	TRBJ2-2	TGTGCTAGCAGCGCCTCCTTTAAGGACAGGACGAACACCGGGGAGCTGTTTTTT	CASSASFKDRTNTGELFF
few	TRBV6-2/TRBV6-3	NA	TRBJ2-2	TGTGCCAGCAGTTACGCTGCGAGGGGGGGCTATTCCCTCACCTCCGGGGAGCTGTTTTTT	CASSYAARGGYSLTSGELFF
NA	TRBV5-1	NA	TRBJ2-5	TGCGCCAGCAGCGACGAGGGGGACACCTTCGGGGAGACCCAGTACTTC	CASSDEGDTFGETQYF
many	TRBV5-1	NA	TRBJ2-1	TGCGCCAGCAGCTTGGGGGGGATGGTCACCTACAATGAGCAGTTCTTC	CASSLGGMVTYNEQFF
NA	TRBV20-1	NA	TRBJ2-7	TGCAGTGCTCATCGGGGGTTTTCCTACGAGCAGTACTTC	CSAHRGFSYEQYF
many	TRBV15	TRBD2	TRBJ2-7	TGTGCCACCAGCAGAGGAACGGGGGGGCCACTTAACGAGCAGTACTTC	CATSRGTGGPLNEQYF
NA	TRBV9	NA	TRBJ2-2	TGTGCCAGCAGCGTATACAGCACCGGGGAGCTGTTTTTT	CASSVYSTGELFF
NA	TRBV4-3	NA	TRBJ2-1	TGCGCCAGCAGCCAAGATGGGCAGAACCACAATGAGCAGTTCTTC	CASSQDGQNHNEQFF
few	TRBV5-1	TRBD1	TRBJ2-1	TGCGCCAGCAGCTTGACGGGACAGGGAAGGAATGAGCAGTTCTTC	CASSLTGQGRNEQFF
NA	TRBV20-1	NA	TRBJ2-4	TGCAGTGCTAGACCAACCCTCCGGGAGTGGGGGCGGGACATTCAGTACTTC	CSARPTLREWGRDIQYF
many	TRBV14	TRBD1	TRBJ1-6	TGTGCCAGCAGGGCGACAGGGGTGTATTCACCCCTCCACTTT	CASRATGVYSPLHF
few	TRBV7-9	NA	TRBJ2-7	TGTGCCAGCAGCTTAGGGCCAGTCTACGAGCAGTACTTC	CASSLGPVYEQYF
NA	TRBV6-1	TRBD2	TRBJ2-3	TGTGCCAGCAGACTAACTCCTGGACTAGACGCAGATACGCAGTATTTT	CASRLTPGLDADTQYF
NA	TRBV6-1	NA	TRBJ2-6	TGTGCCAGCAGAAGAGACAACAGAGCCTCTGGGGCCAACGTCCTGACTTTC	CASRRDNRASGANVLTF
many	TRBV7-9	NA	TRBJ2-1	TGTGCCAGCACCCTAGGAGGGTGGAATGAGCAGTTCTTC	CASTLGGWNEQFF
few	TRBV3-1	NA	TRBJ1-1	TGTGCCAGCAGCCAAGATAAAGGATCGGGACGACAGGTCGCTGAAGCTTTCTTT	CASSQDKGSGRQVAEAFF
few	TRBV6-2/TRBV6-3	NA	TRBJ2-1	TGTGCCAGCAGTTACTCGAACTCCTACAATGAGCAGTTCTTC	CASSYSNSYNEQFF
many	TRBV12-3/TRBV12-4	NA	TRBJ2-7	TGTGCCAGCAGTTTGAACCAGGGTGCCTACGAGCAGTACTTC	CASSLNQGAYEQYF
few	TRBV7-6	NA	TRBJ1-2	TGTGCCAGCAGCTTAGGAGGAGACAGCTATGGCTACACCTTC	CASSLGGDSYGYTF
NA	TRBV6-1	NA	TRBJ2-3	TGTGCCAGCAGCGGCCAGAGTCCCCGCACAGATACGCAGTATTTT	CASSGQSPRTDTQYF
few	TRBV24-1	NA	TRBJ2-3	TGTGCCACCAGTGATTTAACATCTGGAAGTACAGATACGCAGTATTTT	CATSDLTSGSTDTQYF
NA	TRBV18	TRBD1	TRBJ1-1	TGTGCCAGCTCACCTTCCGGGACAGGGGGCACTGAAGCTTTCTTT	CASSPSGTGGTEAFF
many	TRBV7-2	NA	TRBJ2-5	TGCGCCAGCAGCTTGGCCGGGCGGGGCCAAGAGACCCAGTACTTC	CASSLAGRGQETQYF
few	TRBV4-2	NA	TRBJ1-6	TGTGCCAGCAGCCAAGAGGCCCAGGCAATTCAACCCCTCCACTTT	CASSQEAQAIQPLHF
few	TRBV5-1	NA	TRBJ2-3	TGCGCCAGCAGCTTGGTCCTCGAGCCAGATACGCAGTATTTT	CASSLVLEPDTQYF
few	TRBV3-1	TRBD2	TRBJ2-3	TGTGCCAGCAGCCTTTATTCCGGGACTAGCGGGACGACAGATACGCAGTATTTT	CASSLYSGTSGTTDTQYF
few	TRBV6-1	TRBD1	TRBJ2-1	TGTGCCAGCACCCGGACAGGGGGCATAGCGAATGAGCAGTTCTTC	CASTRTGGIANEQFF
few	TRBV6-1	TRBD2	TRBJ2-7	TGTGCCAGCAGTGAAGCTTCTTTAGCGGGGGGAAACTACGAGCAGTACTTC	CASSEASLAGGNYEQYF